This T cell receptor beta chain was captured by sequencing in a study of blood T cell repertoires in COVID-19. Study at large: COVID-19 samples from acute and convalescent phases originated in the United States, Italy and Spain.

Produced via immunoSEQ multiplex PCR; TCRdb's table is partial and in-frame only. Of roughly 300,000 clones listed, over 75% are singletons. V shed 4 bases, J shed 8 bases, and the junction held 13 bases outside the gene matches. The V gene's germline CDR1 is SGHRS and CDR2 YFSETQ. The CDR3 has 16 residues. The chain joins TRBV5-1 to TRBJ2-1; 9 nucleotides align to TRBD1. The sequence was obtained from a man aged 30-40 years who had recovered from COVID-19. The specimen sequenced was PBMCs or T cells enriched from blood (not recorded which). The CDR3 region has the DNA TGCGCCAGCAGCGGAGGTGCTGGACAGGGGTTCGATGAGCAGTTCTTC. This translates into CASSGGAGQGFDEQFF.